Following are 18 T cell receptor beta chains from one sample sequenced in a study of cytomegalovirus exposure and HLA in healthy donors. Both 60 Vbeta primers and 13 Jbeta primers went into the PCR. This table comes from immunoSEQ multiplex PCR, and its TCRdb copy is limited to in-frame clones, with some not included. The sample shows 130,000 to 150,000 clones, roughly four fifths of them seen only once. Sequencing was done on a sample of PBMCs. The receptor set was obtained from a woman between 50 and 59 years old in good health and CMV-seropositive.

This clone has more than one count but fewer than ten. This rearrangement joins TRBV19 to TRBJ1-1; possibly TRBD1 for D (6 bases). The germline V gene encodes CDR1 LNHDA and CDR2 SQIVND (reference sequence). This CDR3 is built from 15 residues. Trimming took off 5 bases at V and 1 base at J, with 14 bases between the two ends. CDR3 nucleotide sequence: TGTGCCAGTAGTCCCCAACAGGGAGAGAACACTGAAGCTTTCTTT. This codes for CASSPQQGENTEAFF.

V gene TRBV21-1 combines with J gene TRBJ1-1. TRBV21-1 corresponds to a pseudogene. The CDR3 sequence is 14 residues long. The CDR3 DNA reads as TGTGCCAGCAGCCCCTGCGGTGCGAACACTGAAGCTTTCTTT. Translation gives CASSPCGANTEAFF.

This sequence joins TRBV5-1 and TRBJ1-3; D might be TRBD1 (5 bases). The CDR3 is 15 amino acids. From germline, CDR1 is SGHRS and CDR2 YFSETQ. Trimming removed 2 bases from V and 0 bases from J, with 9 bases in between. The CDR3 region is CASSLGESSGNTIYF. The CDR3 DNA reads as TGCGCCAGCAGCTTAGGGGAAAGCTCTGGAAACACCATATATTTT. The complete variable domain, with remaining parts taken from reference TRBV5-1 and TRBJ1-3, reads KAGVTQTPRYLIKTRGQQVTLSCSPISGHRSVSWYQQTPGQGLQFLFEYFSETQRNKGNFPGRFSGRQFSNSRSEMNVSTLELGDSALYLCASSLGESSGNTIYFGEGSWLTVV.

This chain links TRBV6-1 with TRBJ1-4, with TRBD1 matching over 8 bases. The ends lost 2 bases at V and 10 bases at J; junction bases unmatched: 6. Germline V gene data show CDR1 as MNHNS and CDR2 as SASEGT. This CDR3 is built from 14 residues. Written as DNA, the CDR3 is TGTGCCAGCAGTGAATTACGGGACAGGCCAAAACTGTTTTTT. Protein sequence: CASSELRDRPKLFF.

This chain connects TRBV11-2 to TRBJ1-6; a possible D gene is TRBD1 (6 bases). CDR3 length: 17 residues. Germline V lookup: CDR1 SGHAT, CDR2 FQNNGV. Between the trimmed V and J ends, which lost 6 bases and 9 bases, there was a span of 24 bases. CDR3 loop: CASRSGAGRGGGSPLHF. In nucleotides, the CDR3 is TGTGCCAGCAGATCGGGGGCAGGGAGGGGAGGTGGTTCACCCCTCCACTTT.

CDR3 coding DNA: TGTGCCAGCAGCTGGGGCGCCACAGGGGGCGATACCGGGGAGCTGTTTTTT. It yields the protein CASSWGATGGDTGELFF. The rearrangement joins TRBV5-5 to TRBJ2-2; TRBD1 agrees at 9 bases. The length of the CDR3 is 17 residues. CDR1 is SGHKS, CDR2 YYEKEE, per germline (reference sequence). J was trimmed by 5 bases and V by 3 bases; bases with no gene match: 11.

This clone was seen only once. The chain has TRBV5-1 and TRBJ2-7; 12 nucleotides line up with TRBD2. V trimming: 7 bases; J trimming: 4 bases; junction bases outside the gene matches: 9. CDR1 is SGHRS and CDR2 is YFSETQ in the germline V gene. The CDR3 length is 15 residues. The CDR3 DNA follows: TGCGCCAGCGGGCTCGAGACTAGCGGGGGATACGAGCAGTACTTC. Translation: CASGLETSGGYEQYF.

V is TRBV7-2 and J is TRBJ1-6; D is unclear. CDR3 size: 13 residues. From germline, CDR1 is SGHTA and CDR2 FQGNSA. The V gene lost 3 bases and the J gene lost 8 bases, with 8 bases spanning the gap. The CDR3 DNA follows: TGTGCCAGCAGCTTCGGTTTCGATTCACCCCTCCACTTT. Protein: CASSFGFDSPLHF.

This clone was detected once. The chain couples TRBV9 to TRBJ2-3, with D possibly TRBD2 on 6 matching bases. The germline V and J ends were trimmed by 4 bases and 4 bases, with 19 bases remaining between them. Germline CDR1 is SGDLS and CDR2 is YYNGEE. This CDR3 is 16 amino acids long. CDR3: CASSSLGGSAADTQYF. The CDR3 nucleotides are TGTGCCAGCAGCTCATTGGGAGGTAGCGCCGCAGATACGCAGTATTTT.

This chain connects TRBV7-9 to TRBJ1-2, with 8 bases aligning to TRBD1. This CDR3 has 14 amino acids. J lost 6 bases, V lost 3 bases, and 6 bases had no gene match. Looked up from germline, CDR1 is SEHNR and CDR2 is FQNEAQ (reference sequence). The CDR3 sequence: CASSLKQGVDGYTF. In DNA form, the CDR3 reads TGTGCCAGCAGCTTGAAACAGGGGGTAGATGGCTACACCTTC.

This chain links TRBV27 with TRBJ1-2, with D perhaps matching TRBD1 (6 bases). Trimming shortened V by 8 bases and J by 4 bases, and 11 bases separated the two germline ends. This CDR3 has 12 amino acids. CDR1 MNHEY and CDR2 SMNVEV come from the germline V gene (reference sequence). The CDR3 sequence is CASGQGPYGYTF. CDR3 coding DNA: TGTGCCAGCGGGCAGGGGCCCTATGGCTACACCTTC.

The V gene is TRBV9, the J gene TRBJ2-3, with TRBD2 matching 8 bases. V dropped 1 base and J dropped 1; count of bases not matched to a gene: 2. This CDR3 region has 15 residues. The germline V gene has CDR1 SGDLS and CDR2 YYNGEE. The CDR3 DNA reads TGTGCCAGCAGCGTAACGGGGGGGGGCACAGATACGCAGTATTTT. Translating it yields CASSVTGGGTDTQYF. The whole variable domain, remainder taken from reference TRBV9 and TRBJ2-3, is DSGVTQTPKHLITATGQRVTLRCSPRSGDLSVYWYQQSLDQGLQFLIQYYNGEERAKGNILERFSAQQFPDLHSELNLSSLELGDSALYFCASSVTGGGTDTQYFGPGTRLTVL.

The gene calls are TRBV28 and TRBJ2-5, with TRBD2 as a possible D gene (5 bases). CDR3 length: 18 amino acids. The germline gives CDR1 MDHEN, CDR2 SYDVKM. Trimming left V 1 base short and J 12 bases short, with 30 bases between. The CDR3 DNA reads TGTGCCAGCAGTTTATTAACTCCCAAACTAGGATCACATCGGGTGGAGTACTTC. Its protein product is CASSLLTPKLGSHRVEYF.

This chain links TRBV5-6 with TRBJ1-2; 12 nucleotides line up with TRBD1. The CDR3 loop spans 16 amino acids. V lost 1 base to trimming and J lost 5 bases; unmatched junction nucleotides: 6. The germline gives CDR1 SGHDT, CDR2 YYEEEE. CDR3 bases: TGTGCCAGCAGCTTGCCGGGACAGGGGGCGGCATATGGCTACACCTTC. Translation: CASSLPGQGAAYGYTF.

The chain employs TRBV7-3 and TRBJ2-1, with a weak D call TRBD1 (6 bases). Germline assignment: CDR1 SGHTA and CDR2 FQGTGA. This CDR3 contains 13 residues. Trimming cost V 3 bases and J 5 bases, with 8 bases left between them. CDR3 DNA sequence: TGTGCCAGCAGCTTTACAGGGAACAATGAGCAGTTCTTC. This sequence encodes CASSFTGNNEQFF.

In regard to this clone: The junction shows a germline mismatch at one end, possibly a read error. The chain's CDR3 is CASSEEPSDNSPLHF. The CDR3 DNA follows: TGTGCCAGCAGTGAAGAGCCCTCCGATAATTCACCCCTCCACTTT. The chain employs TRBV2 and TRBJ1-6; D call uncertain. Germline V CDR1 and CDR2: SNHLY, FYNNEI. The CDR3 consists of 15 residues.

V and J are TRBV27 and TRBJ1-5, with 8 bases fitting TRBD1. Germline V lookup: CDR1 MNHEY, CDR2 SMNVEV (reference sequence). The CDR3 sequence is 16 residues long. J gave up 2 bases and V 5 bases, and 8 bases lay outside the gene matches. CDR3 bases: TGTGCCAGCAGTCCCCGACAGGGGCAGGGCAATCAGCCCCAGCATTTT. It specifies CASSPRQGQGNQPQHF.

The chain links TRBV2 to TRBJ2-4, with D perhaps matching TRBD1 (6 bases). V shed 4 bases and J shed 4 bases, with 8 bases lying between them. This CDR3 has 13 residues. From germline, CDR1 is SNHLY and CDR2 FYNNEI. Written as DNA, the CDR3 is TGTGCCAGCAGTGTGGACAGTAAAAACATTCAGTACTTC. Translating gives CASSVDSKNIQYF. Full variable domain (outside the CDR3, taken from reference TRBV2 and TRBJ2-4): EPEVTQTPSHQVTQMGQEVILRCVPISNHLYFYWYRQILGQKVEFLVSFYNNEISEKSEIFDDQFSVERPDGSNFTLKIRSTKLEDSAMYFCASSVDSKNIQYFGAGTRLSVL.